This is a list of T cell receptor beta chains from one sample in a study of response to subunit inactivated influenza vaccine. One entry per CDR3 protein, called by TCRdb with MiXCR from the RT-PCR reads. Seen here are approximately 520,000 distinct CDR3 sequences, 25% observed once, and the top ten hold 1.9%. The sample was CD4+ T cells sorted from PBMCs, taken less than 6 days after vaccination. Receptors were obtained from a man aged 50 to 60 who received an inactivated influenza vaccine. Both conserved end residues are part of each CDR3. Fields, in order: V gene, J gene, CDR3 protein.

v_gene: TRBV30
j_gene: TRBJ1-6
CDR3aa: CAWSEGQNNSPLHF

v_gene: TRBV28
j_gene: TRBJ2-2
CDR3aa: CASSLVRSNTGELFF

v_gene: TRBV10-2
j_gene: TRBJ2-2
CDR3aa: CASKVLPNTGELFF

v_gene: TRBV10-3
j_gene: TRBJ1-5
CDR3aa: CAISESSGDQPQHF

v_gene: TRBV7-8
j_gene: TRBJ2-1
CDR3aa: CASSPLRLANEQFF

v_gene: TRBV20-1
j_gene: TRBJ2-3
CDR3aa: CSAGSSVSTDTQYF

v_gene: TRBV7-9
j_gene: TRBJ2-2
CDR3aa: CASSLARQVTGELFF

v_gene: TRBV7-2
j_gene: TRBJ2-5
CDR3aa: CASSLDRSGETQYF

v_gene: TRBV4-2
j_gene: TRBJ2-1
CDR3aa: CASSPAHLAGGPNEQFF

v_gene: TRBV12-5
j_gene: TRBJ2-2
CDR3aa: CASGLVGLTGSGTGELFF

v_gene: TRBV20-1
j_gene: TRBJ1-6
CDR3aa: CSARQGTGNSPLHF

v_gene: TRBV11-2
j_gene: TRBJ2-7
CDR3aa: CASSRGPTGIQYF

v_gene: TRBV24-1
j_gene: TRBJ1-5
CDR3aa: CATSAERGPQHF

v_gene: TRBV29-1
j_gene: TRBJ2-5
CDR3aa: CSVEPIQGFWETQYF

v_gene: TRBV7-2
j_gene: TRBJ2-7
CDR3aa: CASSLLNAYEQYF

v_gene: TRBV5-1
j_gene: TRBJ2-1
CDR3aa: CASSQLLAGARDEQFF

v_gene: TRBV5-1
j_gene: TRBJ2-1
CDR3aa: CASSRTGDRDNEQFF

v_gene: TRBV5-1
j_gene: TRBJ2-3
CDR3aa: CASSFRPGEDTQYF

v_gene: TRBV7-6
j_gene: TRBJ2-1
CDR3aa: CASSLFRGGAYYNEQFF

v_gene: TRBV20-1
j_gene: TRBJ2-7
CDR3aa: CSAGLRSGGEQYF

v_gene: TRBV3-1
j_gene: TRBJ2-7
CDR3aa: CASSQGPVSYEQYF

v_gene: TRBV27
j_gene: TRBJ2-7
CDR3aa: CASSLSEPRKGYEQYF